The T cell receptor (beta chain) described here comes from a study of identical twins. There are 13 residues in the CDR3. The germline V gene encodes CDR1 SQVTM and CDR2 ANQGSEA. With 7 bases clipped from V and 2 bases from J, the junction kept 4 bases outside the gene matches. This clonotype has ten or more counts. A single record per CDR3 protein comes from TCRdb applying MiXCR to the 5' RACE reads. The sample lists 650,000 to 750,000 distinct CDR3 sequences; less than 25% were seen once. The sample was also reused in another study, on T cells expressing NK-cell markers. That investigation notes: Among eight sequenced donors, seven carried HCMV seropositivity while one was seronegative. Restriction of the sorted population to alpha-beta TCR T cells was achieved in several experiments with an anti-gamma-delta TCR antibody. The dominant NKG2C+ clonotypes represented about 1.0-7.5% of CD8+ T cells in several donors.

This rearrangement joins TRBV29-1 to TRBJ1-3, with 8 bases lining up with TRBD1. The source is a woman between 18 and 30 years old in good health. Sequencing was performed on PBMCs. CDR3 in DNA: TGCAGCGCCAGACAGGGGACTGGAAACACCATATATTTT. It encodes CSARQGTGNTIYF.